The rows below give T cell receptor beta chains drawn from one sample of a study of blood T cell repertoires in COVID-19. Profiling relied on immunoSEQ multiplex PCR, and the TCRdb table lists in-frame clones only, not all of them. The sample carries more than 85,000 clones, roughly 89% recorded once. Material: peripheral blood. The receptors derive from a human donor with COVID-19, enrolled during active disease. The donor label of this sample is uncertain. CDR3s leave out the opening cysteine and the closing phenylalanine or tryptophan. Fields, in order: V gene, CDR3 length, J gene, clone size, CDR3 protein. The size entry is marked missing in some rows and otherwise reads once, few, many or a size class.

>TRBV12-5|12|TRBJ1-2|-
ASGLVRTGYGYT
>TRBV7-3|17|TRBJ1-6|-
ASSLFPPKEGSRNSPLH
>TRBV14|13|TRBJ2-1|once
ASSQEFLSVHEQF
>TRBV5-1|13|TRBJ2-3|-
ASSSLDRDVDTQY
>TRBV27|11|TRBJ1-2|-
ASKKRGNYGYT
>TRBV6-2/TRBV6-3|11|TRBJ1-4|-
ASSSDNNEKLF
>TRBV5-1|11|TRBJ1-6|-
ASSSGGGSPLH
>TRBV18|13|TRBJ1-1|-
ASSRPGTPNTEAF
>TRBV5-1|13|TRBJ1-1|-
ASSPRGGDAAEAF
>TRBV6-4|12|TRBJ2-1|-
ASSPSLENNEQF
>TRBV5-1|13|TRBJ2-3|-
ASSLTSGRTDTQY
>TRBV19|13|TRBJ2-3|-
ASSSVGTGHDTQY